This TCR beta chain was obtained from a study of shared clonotypes between healthy human individuals. Study-level background: Donors, aged 18 to 49, were a couple of women and three men. Findings and limits, study-wide: Larger richness was generally estimated for naive than memory subsets.

Germline values: CDR1 SGHTA, CDR2 FQGNSA. There are 15 residues in the CDR3. V was shortened by 6 bases and J by 0 bases, with 15 bases between the two germline ends. Comments on this clone: The antigen is undetermined.

Measured with immunoSEQ multiplex PCR; TCRdb has only the in-frame clones, and not every one. The sample holds over a million clones, more than 60% seen once. The sequenced sample consisted of memory CD4+ T cells sorted from blood. Subset meaning: CD45RA-negative fraction. The V and J genes are TRBV7-2 and TRBJ2-7, with TRBD2 as a possible D gene (6 bases). The sequence came from a young man in good health. DNA for the CDR3: TGTGCCAGCAGAAGCGTAGCGGTCCTCTCCTACGAGCAGTACTTC. Protein sequence: CASRSVAVLSYEQYF.